This T cell receptor beta chain originates from a study of blood T cells in healthy people across ages. The CDR3 consists of 14 residues. Trimming pared 1 base from V and 6 bases from J, leaving 9 bases between. Germline V gives CDR1 MGHRA, CDR2 YSYEKL. The second PCR ran roughly 6 to 11 cycles with a sample-barcoded 5' primer and J-beta primers. TCRdb analysed the 5' RACE reads with MiXCR anew, one entry per CDR3 protein. The table has about 1.6 million distinct CDR3 sequences, roughly 32% seen once. V and J are TRBV4-1 and TRBJ2-2, with D possibly TRBD2 on 5 matching bases. Material for sequencing was blood. This receptor was obtained from a woman in her twenties or thirties in good health. DNA for the CDR3: TGCGCCAGCAGCCAAGTAATCGGGGCCGGGGAGCTGTTTTTT. Translation gives CASSQVIGAGELFF.